This TCR beta chain came from a study of chemoradiotherapy in HPV16-positive cancers. Study results and caveats: In HPV16-positive patients, HPV-responsive T-cell expansion tracked better recurrence-free survival. Non-HPV-specific T cells did not expand in tumors during treatment, whereas candidate HPV-specific clones and E7-related motifs did. HPV-specific T cells were functionally defined from only two HPV16-positive patients.

Repertoires were generated with immunoSEQ multiplex PCR, while TCRdb's copy carries only in-frame clones and drops some. The sample holds around 2,000 clones, 90% seen once. Repeated repertoire sampling spanned the course of chemoradiotherapy. Notes on this clone: What it binds is unknown.

Trimming cost V 6 bases and J 5 bases, with 22 bases left between them. Per germline, CDR1 SGHDT and CDR2 YYEEEE. This CDR3 has 16 residues. The V gene is TRBV5-6, the J gene TRBJ2-3; perhaps TRBD1 as D (5 bases). The sample consisted of tumor tissue, taken from a patient who underwent chemoradiotherapy. The receptor's source is a human donor with HPV-associated anogenital cancer. In DNA, the CDR3 is TGTGCCAGCACCCCCTTAGGGCTTCAGGGTGGAGATACGCAGTATTTT. This codes for CASTPLGLQGGDTQYF.